The entry that follows covers one T cell receptor (beta chain) sequence. The antigen remains undetermined. The data derive from a study of T-cell memory formation after mild COVID-19. As for the study in general: Among the donors, TCR clusters were largely specific to each donor. Study conclusions and caveats: The main location of contracting CD4+ clones was CM and EM, and that of contracting CD8+ clones was EMRA.

CDR1 SGHTA and CDR2 FQGNSA come from the germline V gene. With 1 base removed from V and 1 base from J, the gap between germline ends came to 12 bases. The CDR3 runs 16 residues. TCRdb re-analysed the 5' RACE reads in MiXCR, keeping a single row per CDR3 protein. Among about 560,000 distinct CDR3 sequences, approximately 21% were seen once, and the ten largest hold roughly 9.1%. This receptor was taken from an adult woman who had mild COVID-19 (a few samples of this study predate the infection). Cell type and time point are not known. The chain uses TRBV7-2 and TRBJ2-3; D gene uncertain. The sequenced sample was PBMCs or a T cell subset sorted from them (not recorded which). CDR3 loop: CASSLVPLEGTDTQYF. The CDR3 bases are TGTGCCAGCAGCTTAGTCCCCCTAGAGGGCACAGATACGCAGTATTTT. Supplemented by reference TRBV7-2 and TRBJ2-3, the full variable domain reads GAGVSQSPSNKVTEKGKDVELRCDPISGHTALYWYRQSLGQGLEFLIYFQGNSAPDKSGLPSDRFSAERTGGSVSTLTIQRTQQEDSAVYLCASSLVPLEGTDTQYFGPGTRLTVL.